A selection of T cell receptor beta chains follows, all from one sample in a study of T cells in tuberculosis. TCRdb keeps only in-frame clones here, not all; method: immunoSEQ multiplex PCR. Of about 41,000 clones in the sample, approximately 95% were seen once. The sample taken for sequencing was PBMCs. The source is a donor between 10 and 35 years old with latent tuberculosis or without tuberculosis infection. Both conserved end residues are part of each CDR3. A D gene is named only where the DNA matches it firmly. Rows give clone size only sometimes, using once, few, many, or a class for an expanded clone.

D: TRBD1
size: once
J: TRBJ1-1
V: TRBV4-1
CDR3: CASSLRTGQRAEAFF
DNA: TGCGCCAGCAGCCTACGGACAGGGCAAAGGGCTGAAGCTTTCTTT

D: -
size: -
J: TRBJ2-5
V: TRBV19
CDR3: CASSIGGGLAETQYF
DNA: TGTGCCAGTAGTATAGGGGGGGGCCTAGCGGAGACCCAGTACTTC

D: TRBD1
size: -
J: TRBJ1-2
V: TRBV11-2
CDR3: CASSLLDRDYGYTF
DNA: TGTGCCAGCAGCTTATTGGACAGGGATTATGGCTACACCTTC

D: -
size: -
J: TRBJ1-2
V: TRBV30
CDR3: CAWSLEEDYGYTF
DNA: TGTGCCTGGAGTCTAGAAGAGGACTATGGCTACACCTTC

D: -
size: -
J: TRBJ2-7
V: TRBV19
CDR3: CASSILSSGGQLEQYF
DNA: TGTGCCAGTAGTATATTAAGCTCTGGAGGGCAACTCGAGCAGTACTTC

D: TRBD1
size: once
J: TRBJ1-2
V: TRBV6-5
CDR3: CASSYSEGASYGYTF
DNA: TGTGCCAGCAGTTACTCGGAGGGGGCGAGCTATGGCTACACCTTC

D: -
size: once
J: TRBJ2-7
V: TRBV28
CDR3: CASQGSESYYEQYF
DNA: TGTGCCAGCCAGGGATCTGAGTCGTACTACGAGCAGTACTTC

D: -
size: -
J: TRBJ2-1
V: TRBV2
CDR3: CASRDGTEQFF
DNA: TGTGCCAGCAGGGACGGGACAGAGCAGTTCTTC

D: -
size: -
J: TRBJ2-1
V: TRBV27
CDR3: CASIRGGGPGNEQFF
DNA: TGTGCCAGCATCCGAGGGGGGGGGCCGGGGAATGAGCAGTTCTTC

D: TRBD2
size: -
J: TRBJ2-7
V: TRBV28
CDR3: CASTEIQGGFYEQYF
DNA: TGTGCCAGCACCGAAATCCAGGGAGGGTTCTACGAGCAGTACTTC

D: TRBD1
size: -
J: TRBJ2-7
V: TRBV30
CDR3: CAWSVHRTGSTYEQYF
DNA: TGTGCCTGGAGTGTACACCGGACAGGGTCCACCTACGAGCAGTACTTC

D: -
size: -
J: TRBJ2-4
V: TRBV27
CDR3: CASSLVRGGPGKNIQYF
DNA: TGTGCCAGCAGTTTGGTTAGGGGGGGGCCGGGCAAAAACATTCAGTACTTC

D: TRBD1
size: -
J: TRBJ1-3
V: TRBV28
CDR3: CASILRTGVSGNTIYF
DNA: TGTGCCAGCATCCTTAGGACAGGAGTGTCTGGAAACACCATATATTTT